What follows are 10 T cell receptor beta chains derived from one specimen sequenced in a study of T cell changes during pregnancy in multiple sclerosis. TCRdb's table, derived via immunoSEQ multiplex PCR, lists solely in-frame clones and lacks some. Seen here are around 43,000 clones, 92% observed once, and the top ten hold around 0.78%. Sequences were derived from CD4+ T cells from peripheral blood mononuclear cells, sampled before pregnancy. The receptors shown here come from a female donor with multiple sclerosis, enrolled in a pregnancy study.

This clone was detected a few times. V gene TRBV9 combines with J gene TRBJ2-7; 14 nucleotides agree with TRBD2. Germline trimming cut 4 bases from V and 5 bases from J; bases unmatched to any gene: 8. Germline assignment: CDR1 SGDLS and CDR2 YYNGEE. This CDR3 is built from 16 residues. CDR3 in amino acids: CASSPGTSGSFHEQYF. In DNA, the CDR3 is TGTGCCAGCAGCCCTGGGACTAGCGGGAGCTTCCACGAGCAGTACTTC.

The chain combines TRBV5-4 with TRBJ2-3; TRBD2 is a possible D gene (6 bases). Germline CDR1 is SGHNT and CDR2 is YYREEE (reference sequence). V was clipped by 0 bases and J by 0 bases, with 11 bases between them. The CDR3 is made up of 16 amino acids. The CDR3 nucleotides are TGTGCCAGCAGCTTGGAGTGGGGGACTAGCACAGATACGCAGTATTTT. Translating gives CASSLEWGTSTDTQYF.

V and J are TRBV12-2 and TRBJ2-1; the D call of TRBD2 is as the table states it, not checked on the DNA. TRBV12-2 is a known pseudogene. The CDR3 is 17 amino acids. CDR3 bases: TGTGCAAGTCGCTTAGTCTCCCCGGGACTTTCCTACAATGAGCAGTTCTTC. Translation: CASRLVSPGLSYNEQFF.

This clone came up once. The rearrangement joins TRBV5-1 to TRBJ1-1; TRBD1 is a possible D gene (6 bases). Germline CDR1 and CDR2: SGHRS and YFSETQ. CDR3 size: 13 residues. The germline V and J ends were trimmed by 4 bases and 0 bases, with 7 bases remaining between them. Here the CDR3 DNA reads TGCGCCAGCAGCCAGGGGTTGAACACTGAAGCTTTCTTT. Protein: CASSQGLNTEAFF.

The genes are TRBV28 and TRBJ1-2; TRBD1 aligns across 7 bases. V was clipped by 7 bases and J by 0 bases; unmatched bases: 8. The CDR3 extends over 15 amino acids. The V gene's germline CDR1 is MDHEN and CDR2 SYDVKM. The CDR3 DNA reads TGTGCCAGCAACTTCCAGGACAGGCCTAACTATGGCTACACCTTC. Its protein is CASNFQDRPNYGYTF.

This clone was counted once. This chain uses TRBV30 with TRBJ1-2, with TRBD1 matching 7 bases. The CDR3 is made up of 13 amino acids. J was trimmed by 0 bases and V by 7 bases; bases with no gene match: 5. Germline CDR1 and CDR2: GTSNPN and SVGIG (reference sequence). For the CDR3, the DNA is TGTGCCTCCCCTGGGACAGCTAACTATGGCTACACCTTC. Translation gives CASPGTANYGYTF.

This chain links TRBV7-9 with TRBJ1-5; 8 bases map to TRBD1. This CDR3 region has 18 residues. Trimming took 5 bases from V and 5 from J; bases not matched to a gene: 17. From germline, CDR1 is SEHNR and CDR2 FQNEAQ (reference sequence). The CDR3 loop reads CASSPPGQVMVRDQPQHF. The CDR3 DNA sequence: TGTGCCAGCAGCCCCCCGGGACAGGTTATGGTGAGAGATCAGCCCCAGCATTTT.

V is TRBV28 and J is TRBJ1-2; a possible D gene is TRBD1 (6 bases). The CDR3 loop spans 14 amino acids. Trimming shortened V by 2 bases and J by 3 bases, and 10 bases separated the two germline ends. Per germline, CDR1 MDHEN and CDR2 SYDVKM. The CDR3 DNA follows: TGTGCCAGCAGTTTAGTATCAGGGGACTATGGCTACACCTTC. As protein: CASSLVSGDYGYTF.

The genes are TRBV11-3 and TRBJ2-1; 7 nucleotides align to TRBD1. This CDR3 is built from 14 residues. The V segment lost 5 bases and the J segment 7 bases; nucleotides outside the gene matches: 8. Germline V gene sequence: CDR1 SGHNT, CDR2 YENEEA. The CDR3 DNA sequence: TGTGCCAGCAGCCCAAGCGACAGGGAGAATGAGCAGTTCTTC. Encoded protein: CASSPSDRENEQFF.

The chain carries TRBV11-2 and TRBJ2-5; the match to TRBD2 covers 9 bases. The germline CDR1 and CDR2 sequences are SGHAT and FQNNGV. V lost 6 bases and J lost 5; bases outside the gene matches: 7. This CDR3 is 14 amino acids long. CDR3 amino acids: CASSPGLARETQYF. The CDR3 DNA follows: TGTGCCAGCAGTCCCGGACTAGCGAGGGAGACCCAGTACTTC.